This T cell receptor beta chain came from a study of technical replicates of blood from a few donors. TCRdb keeps only in-frame clones here, not all; method: immunoSEQ multiplex PCR. The profile shows about 100,000 clones, 85% to 95% of them singletons. At least ten counts were recorded for this clone. From germline, CDR1 is SGHRS and CDR2 YFSETQ. V lost 5 bases and J lost 2; bases outside the gene matches: 4. This CDR3 spans 13 amino acids. This receptor was identified in a human donor in good health. The V gene is TRBV5-1, the J gene TRBJ2-7, with 7 bases identical to TRBD1. Sequences were obtained from T cells isolated from PBMCs. As DNA, the CDR3 is TGCGCCAGCAGTGAAGGGACAGCCTACGAGCAGTACTTC. Translating gives CASSEGTAYEQYF.